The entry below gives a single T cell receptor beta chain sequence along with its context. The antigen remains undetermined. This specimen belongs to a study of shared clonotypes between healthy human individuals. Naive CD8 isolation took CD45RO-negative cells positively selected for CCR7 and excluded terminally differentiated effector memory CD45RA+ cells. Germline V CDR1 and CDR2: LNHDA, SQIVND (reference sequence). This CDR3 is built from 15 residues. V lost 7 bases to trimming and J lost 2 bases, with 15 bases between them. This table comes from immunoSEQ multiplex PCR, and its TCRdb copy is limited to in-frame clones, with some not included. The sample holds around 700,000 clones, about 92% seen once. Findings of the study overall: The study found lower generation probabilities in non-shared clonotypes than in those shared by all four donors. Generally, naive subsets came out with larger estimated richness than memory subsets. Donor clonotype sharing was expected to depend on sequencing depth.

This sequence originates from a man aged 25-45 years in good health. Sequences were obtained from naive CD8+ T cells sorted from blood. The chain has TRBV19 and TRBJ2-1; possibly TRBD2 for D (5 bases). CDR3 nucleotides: TGTGCCAGTACACGGGAATACGATGCCTACAATGAGCAGTTCTTC. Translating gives CASTREYDAYNEQFF.